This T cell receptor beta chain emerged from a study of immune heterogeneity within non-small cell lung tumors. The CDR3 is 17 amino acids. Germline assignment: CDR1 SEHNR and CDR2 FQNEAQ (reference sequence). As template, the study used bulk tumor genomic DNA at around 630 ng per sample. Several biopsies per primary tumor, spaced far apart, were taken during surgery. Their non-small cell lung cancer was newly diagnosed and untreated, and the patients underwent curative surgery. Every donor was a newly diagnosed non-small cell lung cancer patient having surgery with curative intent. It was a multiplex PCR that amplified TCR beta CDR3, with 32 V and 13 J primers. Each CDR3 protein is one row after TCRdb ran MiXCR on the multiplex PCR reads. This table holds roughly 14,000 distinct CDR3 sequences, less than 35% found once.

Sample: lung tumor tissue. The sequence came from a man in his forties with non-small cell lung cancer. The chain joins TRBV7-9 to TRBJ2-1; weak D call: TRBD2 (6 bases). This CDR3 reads CNSSLVASVNSYNEQFF. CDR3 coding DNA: TGTAACAGCAGCTTAGTGGCTAGCGTAAACTCCTACAATGAGCAGTTCTTC.